This TCR beta chain is from a study of blood T cell repertoires in COVID-19. The CDR3 totals 11 residues. Trimming took 5 bases from V and 8 from J, leaving 8 bases between them. Germline CDR1 is SNHLY and CDR2 is FYNNEI. Recovery meant two consecutive negative NP/OP PCR tests, professional clearance, or resolved symptoms. Original handling: The authors estimated nucleated cell counts from reference gene primer amplification. The protocol was immunoSEQ multiplex PCR, while the TCRdb copy is restricted to in-frame clones and leaves out a portion. The V and J calls and clone size come from that table; D and trimming were worked out from the DNA. This table holds approximately 220,000 clones, about 85% found once.

The receptor was isolated from a middle-aged man who had recovered from COVID-19. This chain connects TRBV2 to TRBJ2-3, with a weak D call TRBD2 (5 bases). Sequencing was performed on PBMCs or T cells enriched from blood (not recorded which). The CDR3 region has the DNA TGTGCCAGCAGTCGAGGGATTACGCAGTATTTT. This codes for CASSRGITQYF.